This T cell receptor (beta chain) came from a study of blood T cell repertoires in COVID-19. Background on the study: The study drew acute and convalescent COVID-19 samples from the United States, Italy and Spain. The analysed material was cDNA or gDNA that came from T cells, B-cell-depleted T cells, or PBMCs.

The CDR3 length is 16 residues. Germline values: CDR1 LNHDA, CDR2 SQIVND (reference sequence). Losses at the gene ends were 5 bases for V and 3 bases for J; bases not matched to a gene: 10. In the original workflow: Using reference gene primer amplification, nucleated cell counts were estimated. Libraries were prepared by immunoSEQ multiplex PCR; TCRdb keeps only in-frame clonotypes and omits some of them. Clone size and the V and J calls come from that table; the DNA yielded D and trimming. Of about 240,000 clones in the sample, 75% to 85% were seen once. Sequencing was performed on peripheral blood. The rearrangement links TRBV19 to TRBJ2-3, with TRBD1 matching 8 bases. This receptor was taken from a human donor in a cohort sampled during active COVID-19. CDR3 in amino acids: CASSGAVGQDTDTQYF. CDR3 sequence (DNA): TGTGCCAGTAGTGGGGCCGTGGGACAGGATACAGATACGCAGTATTTT. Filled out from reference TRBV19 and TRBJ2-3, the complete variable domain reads DGGITQSPKYLFRKEGQNVTLSCEQNLNHDAMYWYRQDPGQGLRLIYYSQIVNDFQKGDIAEGYSVSREKKESFPLTVTSAQKNPTAFYLCASSGAVGQDTDTQYFGPGTRLTVL.